These 17 T cell receptor beta chains share one sample of origin, sequenced in a study of blood T cell repertoires in COVID-19. Clones were sequenced by immunoSEQ multiplex PCR, and TCRdb holds only the in-frame ones, with some missing. The repertoire consists of around 27,000 clones, with 83% occurring once and the leading ten covering roughly a quarter. Sequences were obtained from peripheral blood. The receptor set was obtained from a human donor in a cohort sampled during active COVID-19.

The gene calls are TRBV5-1 and TRBJ2-5; D is possibly TRBD2 (7 bases). V was clipped by 9 bases and J by 1 base, with 19 bases between them. The CDR3 extends over 15 amino acids. Germline CDR1 reads SGHRS; CDR2 reads YFSETQ. DNA for the CDR3: TGCGCCACCAACCAGGGAGGGGGGCTCCAAGAGACCCAGTACTTC. This gives the protein CATNQGGGLQETQYF.

J is TRBJ2-1 and V is TRBV7-9; weak D call: TRBD2 (6 bases). Trimming stripped 3 bases from V and 4 bases from J, with 13 bases between. Germline V lookup: CDR1 SEHNR, CDR2 FQNEAQ (reference sequence). The CDR3 sequence is 15 residues long. CDR3 in amino acids: CASSLTSGNYNEQFF. CDR3 in DNA: TGTGCCAGCAGCTTGACTAGTGGCAATTACAATGAGCAGTTCTTC.

The gene calls are TRBV7-6 and TRBJ2-6, with D maybe TRBD1 (5 bases). Trimming took off 8 bases at V and 1 base at J, with 9 bases between the two ends. CDR3 length: 14 residues. Germline CDR1 reads SGHVS; CDR2 reads FNYEAQ. CDR3 protein: CASSQGSGANVLTF. DNA of the CDR3: TGTGCCAGCTCCCAGGGATCTGGGGCCAACGTCCTGACTTTC.

This chain links TRBV10-3 with TRBJ1-1, with 7 bases that match TRBD1. The germline gives CDR1 ENHRY, CDR2 SYGVKD. J lost 5 bases, V lost 0 bases, and 3 bases had no gene match. CDR3 length: 14 amino acids. CDR3 residues: CAISESTGDTEAFF. The CDR3 coding sequence is TGTGCCATCAGTGAGTCTACAGGGGATACTGAAGCTTTCTTT.

This clone was detected only a few times. The chain uses TRBV6-5 and TRBJ2-7; TRBD2 agrees at 10 bases. Germline values: CDR1 MNHEY, CDR2 SVGAGI. Losses at the gene ends were 5 bases for V and 2 bases for J; bases not matched to a gene: 3. The length of the CDR3 is 14 residues. The CDR3 coding sequence is TGTGCCAGCAGTAGGAGCGGGAGGGCCTACGAGCAGTACTTC. As protein: CASSRSGRAYEQYF.

V and J are TRBV5-1 and TRBJ2-7; 8 nucleotides align to TRBD1. The CDR3 extends over 13 amino acids. V gave up 3 bases and J gave up 6 bases; unmatched junction bases: 5. Germline CDR1 reads SGHRS; CDR2 reads YFSETQ. Written as DNA, the CDR3 is TGCGCCAGCAGCTCGACAGGGGTGGGCGAGCAGTACTTC. It translates to CASSSTGVGEQYF.

This clone was recorded only once. This chain joins TRBV13 and TRBJ2-1; D is perhaps TRBD2 (6 bases). The CDR3 consists of 14 residues. Germline V CDR1 and CDR2: PRHDT, FYEKMQ (reference sequence). Trimming stripped 8 bases from V and 3 bases from J, with 14 bases between. CDR3 DNA sequence: TGTGCCAGCCTTGTGCAGGGAGGCTACAATGAGCAGTTCTTC. This gives the protein CASLVQGGYNEQFF.

The chain carries TRBV5-1 and TRBJ1-4; tentative D call: TRBD1 (6 bases). Germline CDR1 and CDR2: SGHRS and YFSETQ. This CDR3 has 15 residues. Trimming took off 0 bases at V and 7 bases at J, with 13 bases between the two ends. CDR3 amino acids: CASSLGTGGGEKLFF. DNA for the CDR3: TGCGCCAGCAGCTTGGGCACGGGGGGCGGTGAAAAACTGTTTTTT.

The V gene is TRBV20-1, the J gene TRBJ2-1; D is unclear. The germline V gene has CDR1 DFQATT and CDR2 SNEGSKA (reference sequence). CDR3 size: 12 residues. The V end lost 3 bases, the J end lost 7 bases, and 10 bases lay between the germline ends. The CDR3 reads CSASRVLNEQFF. The CDR3 DNA reads as TGCAGTGCTAGTCGGGTCCTTAATGAGCAGTTCTTC.

V is TRBV5-4 and J is TRBJ2-3; TRBD2 might be the D (6 bases). This CDR3 is built from 14 residues. V lost 3 bases, J lost 3 bases, and 11 bases lay in between. The germline gives CDR1 SGHNT, CDR2 YYREEE (reference sequence). The CDR3 DNA follows: TGTGCCAGCAGCTCCCGGGACTTAACAGATACGCAGTATTTT. Residues: CASSSRDLTDTQYF. The full variable domain, in which reference TRBV5-4 and TRBJ2-3 provide the parts outside the CDR3, is ETGVTQSPTHLIKTRGQQVTLRCSSQSGHNTVSWYQQALGQGPQFIFQYYREEENGRGNFPPRFSGLQFPNYSSELNVNALELDDSALYLCASSSRDLTDTQYFGPGTRLTVL.

This clone was seen a single time. The rearrangement uses TRBV6-5 and TRBJ1-1, with no clear D. The CDR3 consists of 13 residues. The germline gives CDR1 MNHEY, CDR2 SVGAGI. The V end lost 4 bases, the J end lost 0 bases, and 6 bases lay between the germline ends. For the CDR3, the DNA is TGTGCCAGCAGTTTAACATTGAACACTGAAGCTTTCTTT. It is translated as CASSLTLNTEAFF.

The V call is TRBV15, the J call TRBJ2-7, with a possible D match to TRBD2 (5 bases). Germline loops: CDR1 LNHNV, CDR2 YYDKDF (reference sequence). V dropped 3 bases and J dropped 0 bases, with 12 bases sitting between them. The CDR3 has 15 residues. The CDR3 protein is CATSSQRVGSYEQYF. In nucleotides, the CDR3 is TGTGCCACCAGCAGCCAGAGGGTGGGCTCCTACGAGCAGTACTTC.

This clone occurred once. This chain links TRBV27 with TRBJ2-3, with 8 positions matching TRBD1. The V and J ends lost 10 bases and 1 base, in that order; junction bases with no gene match: 7. This CDR3 contains 14 residues. Germline CDR1 reads MNHEY; CDR2 reads SMNVEV (reference sequence). CDR3 nucleotides: TGTGCCACCTCCGTGACAGGGGGCACAGATACGCAGTATTTT. Amino acids: CATSVTGGTDTQYF.

This clone appeared a few times. The chain is built from TRBV6-5 and TRBJ1-4; 7 bases agree with TRBD1. Unmatched junction bases numbered 9, after V lost 7 bases and J lost 7 bases. CDR1 is MNHEY, CDR2 SVGAGI, per germline. This CDR3 has 14 residues. The CDR3, as DNA: TGTGCCAGCAACCTCGACAGGGCTCGTGAAAAACTGTTTTTT. This sequence encodes CASNLDRAREKLFF.

The V and J genes are TRBV10-1 and TRBJ2-1, with D possibly matching TRBD1 (6 bases). CDR3 length: 14 amino acids. V lost 7 bases and J 0 bases, leaving 10 bases between the germline ends. Germline CDR1 is WNHNN and CDR2 is SYGVQD (reference sequence). DNA of the CDR3: TGCGCCAGCATTCGGGACAACTCCTACAATGAGCAGTTCTTC. Translating gives CASIRDNSYNEQFF.

This rearrangement joins TRBV19 to TRBJ2-2; 8 nucleotides match TRBD1. The CDR3 has 14 amino acids. The germline CDR1 and CDR2 sequences are LNHDA and SQIVND (reference sequence). Trimming took 7 bases from V and 6 from J; bases not matched to a gene: 7. DNA for the CDR3: TGTGCCAGTACCTCTACGGGACAGGCCGGGGAGCTGTTTTTT. This gives the protein CASTSTGQAGELFF.

The genes are TRBV4-2 and TRBJ2-5; TRBD2 matches at 9 bases. The CDR3 length is 15 residues. V gave up 4 bases and J gave up 3 bases; unmatched junction bases: 6. Per the germline V gene, CDR1 is LGHNA and CDR2 is YNFKEQ. CDR3 DNA: TGTGCCAGCAGCCCTTCGGCTAGCGGGGAAGAGACCCAGTACTTC. This encodes CASSPSASGEETQYF.